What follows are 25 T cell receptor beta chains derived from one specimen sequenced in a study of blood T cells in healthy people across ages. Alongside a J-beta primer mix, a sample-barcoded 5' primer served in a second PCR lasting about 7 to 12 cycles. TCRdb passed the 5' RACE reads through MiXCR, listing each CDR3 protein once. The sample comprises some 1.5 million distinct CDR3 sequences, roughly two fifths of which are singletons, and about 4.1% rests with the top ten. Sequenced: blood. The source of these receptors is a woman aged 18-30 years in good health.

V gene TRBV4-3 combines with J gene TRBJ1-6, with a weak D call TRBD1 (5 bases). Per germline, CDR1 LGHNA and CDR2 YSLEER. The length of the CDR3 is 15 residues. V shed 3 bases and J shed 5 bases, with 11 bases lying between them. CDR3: CASSQFDRDNSPLHF. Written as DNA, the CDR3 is TGCGCCAGCAGCCAGTTCGACAGAGATAATTCACCCCTCCACTTT.

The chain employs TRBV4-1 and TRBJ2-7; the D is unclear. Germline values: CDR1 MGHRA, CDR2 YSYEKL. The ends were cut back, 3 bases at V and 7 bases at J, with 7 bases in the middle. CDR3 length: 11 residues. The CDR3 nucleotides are TGCGCCAGCAGCCAGAACCAGGAGCAGTACTTC. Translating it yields CASSQNQEQYF.

The CDR3 loop is CASSPLSGRAGETQYF. CDR3 DNA: TGTGCCAGCAGTCCTCTTAGCGGGAGGGCCGGGGAGACCCAGTACTTC. The rearrangement uses TRBV27 and TRBJ2-7, with 11 positions matching TRBD2. With the DNA end fitting TRBJ2-5 better, the J assignment may be wrong. Germline CDR1 is MNHEY and CDR2 is SMNVEV (reference sequence). The CDR3 extends over 16 amino acids.

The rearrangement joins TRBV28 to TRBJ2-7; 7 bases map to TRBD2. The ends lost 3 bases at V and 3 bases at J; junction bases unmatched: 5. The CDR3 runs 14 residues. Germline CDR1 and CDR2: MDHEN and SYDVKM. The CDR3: CASSFISGHYEQYF. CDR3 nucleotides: TGTGCCAGCAGTTTTATTAGCGGGCACTACGAGCAGTACTTC.

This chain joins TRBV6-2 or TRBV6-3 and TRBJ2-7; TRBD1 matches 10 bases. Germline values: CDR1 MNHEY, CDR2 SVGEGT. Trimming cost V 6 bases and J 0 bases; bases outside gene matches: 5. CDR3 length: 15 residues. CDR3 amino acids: CASRDRGQGSYEQYF. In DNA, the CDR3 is TGTGCCAGCAGAGACAGGGGGCAGGGCTCCTACGAGCAGTACTTC.

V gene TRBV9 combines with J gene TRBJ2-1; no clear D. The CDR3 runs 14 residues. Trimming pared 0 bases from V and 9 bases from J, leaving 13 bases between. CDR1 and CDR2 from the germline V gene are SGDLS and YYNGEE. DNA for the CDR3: TGTGCCAGCAGCGTAGTGGTGGGTTCGGGTGAGCAGTTCTTC. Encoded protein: CASSVVVGSGEQFF. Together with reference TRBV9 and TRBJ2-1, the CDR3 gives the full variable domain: DSGVTQTPKHLITATGQRVTLRCSPRSGDLSVYWYQQSLDQGLQFLIQYYNGEERAKGNILERFSAQQFPDLHSELNLSSLELGDSALYFCASSVVVGSGEQFFGPGTRLTVL.

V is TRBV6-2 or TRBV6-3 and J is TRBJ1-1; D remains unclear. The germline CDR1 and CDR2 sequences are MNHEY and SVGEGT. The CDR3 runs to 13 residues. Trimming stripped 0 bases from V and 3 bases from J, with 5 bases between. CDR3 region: CASSYSWDTEAFF. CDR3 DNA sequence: TGTGCCAGCAGTTACTCCTGGGACACTGAAGCTTTCTTT.

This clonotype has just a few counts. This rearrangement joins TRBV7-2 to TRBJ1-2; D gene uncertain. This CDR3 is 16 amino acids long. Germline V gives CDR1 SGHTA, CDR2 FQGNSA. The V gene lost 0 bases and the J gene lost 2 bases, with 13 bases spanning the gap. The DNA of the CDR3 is TGTGCCAGCAGCTTAGCGACGGGCCTTCTAAACTATGGCTACACCTTC. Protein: CASSLATGLLNYGYTF.

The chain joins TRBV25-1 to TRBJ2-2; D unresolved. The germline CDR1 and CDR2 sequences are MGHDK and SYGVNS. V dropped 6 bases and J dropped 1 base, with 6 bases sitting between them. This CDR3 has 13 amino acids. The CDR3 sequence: CASRDGNTGELFF. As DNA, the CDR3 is TGTGCCAGCAGGGACGGGAACACCGGGGAGCTGTTTTTT.

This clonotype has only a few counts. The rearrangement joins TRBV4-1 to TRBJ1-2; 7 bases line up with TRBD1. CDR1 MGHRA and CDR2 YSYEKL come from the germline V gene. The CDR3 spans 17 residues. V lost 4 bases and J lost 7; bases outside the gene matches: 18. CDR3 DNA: TGCGCCAGCAGCCCGACTATTCGGGAGGGGGCGTTTGGTGGCTACACCTTC. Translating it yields CASSPTIREGAFGGYTF.

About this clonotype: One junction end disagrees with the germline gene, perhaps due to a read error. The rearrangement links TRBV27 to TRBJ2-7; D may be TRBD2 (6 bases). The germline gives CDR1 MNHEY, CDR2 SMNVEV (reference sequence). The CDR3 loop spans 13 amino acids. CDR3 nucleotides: TGTGCCAGCAGTTCCGGGAGCTCCTACGGGCAGTACTTC. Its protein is CASSSGSSYGQYF.

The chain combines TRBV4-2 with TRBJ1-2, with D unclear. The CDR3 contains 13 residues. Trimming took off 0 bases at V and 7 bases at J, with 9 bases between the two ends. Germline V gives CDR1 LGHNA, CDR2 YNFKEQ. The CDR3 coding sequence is TGTGCCAGCAGCCAAGACGAAGTGGGTGGCTACACCTTC. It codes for CASSQDEVGGYTF.

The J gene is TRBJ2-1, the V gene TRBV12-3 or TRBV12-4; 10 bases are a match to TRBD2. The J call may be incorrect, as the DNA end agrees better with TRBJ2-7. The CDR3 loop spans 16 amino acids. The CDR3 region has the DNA TGTGCCAGCAGTCGGACTAGCGGAGCCTCCTACAATGAGCAGTACTTC. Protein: CASSRTSGASYNEQYF.

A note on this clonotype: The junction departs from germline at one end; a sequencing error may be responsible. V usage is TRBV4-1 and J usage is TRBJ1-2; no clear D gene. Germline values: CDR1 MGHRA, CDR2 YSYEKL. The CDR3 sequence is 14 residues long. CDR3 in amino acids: CASSQDRVGDGYTF. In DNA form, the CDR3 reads TGCGCCAGCAGTCAAGACCGGGTTGGAGATGGCTACACCTTC.

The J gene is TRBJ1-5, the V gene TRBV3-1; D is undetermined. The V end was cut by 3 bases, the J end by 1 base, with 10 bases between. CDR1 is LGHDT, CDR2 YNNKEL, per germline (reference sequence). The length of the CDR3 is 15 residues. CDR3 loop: CASSQGLDSNQPQHF. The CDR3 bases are TGTGCCAGCAGCCAGGGTCTAGACAGCAATCAGCCCCAGCATTTT.

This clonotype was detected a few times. CDR3 sequence reads: CASSPETYGYTF. The CDR3 region has the DNA TGTGCCAGCAGTCCAGAAACCTATGGCTACACCTTC. The chain uses TRBV6-2 or TRBV6-3 and TRBJ1-2; D not certain. Germline lookup yields CDR1 MNHEY and CDR2 SVGEGT. Deletions cut 5 bases from V and 4 bases from J, with 8 bases between. There are 12 residues in the CDR3.

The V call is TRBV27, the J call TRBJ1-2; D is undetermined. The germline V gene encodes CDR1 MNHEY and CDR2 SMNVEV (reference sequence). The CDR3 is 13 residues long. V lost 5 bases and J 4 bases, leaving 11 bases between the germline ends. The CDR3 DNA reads TGTGCCAGCAGTGTTCTGGGGAGCTATGGCTACACCTTC. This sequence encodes CASSVLGSYGYTF.

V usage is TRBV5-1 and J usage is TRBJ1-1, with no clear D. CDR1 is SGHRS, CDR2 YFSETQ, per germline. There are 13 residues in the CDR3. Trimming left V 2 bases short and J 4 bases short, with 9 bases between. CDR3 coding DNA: TGCGCCAGCAGCTTTAGGGCGGTCACTGAAGCTTTCTTT. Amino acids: CASSFRAVTEAFF.

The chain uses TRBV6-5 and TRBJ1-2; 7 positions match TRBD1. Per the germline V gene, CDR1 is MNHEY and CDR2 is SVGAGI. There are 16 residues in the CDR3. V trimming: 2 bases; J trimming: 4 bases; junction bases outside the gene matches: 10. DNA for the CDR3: TGTGCCAGCAGTTACAGCCCGGGACAGAGGCTCTATGGCTACACCTTC. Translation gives CASSYSPGQRLYGYTF.

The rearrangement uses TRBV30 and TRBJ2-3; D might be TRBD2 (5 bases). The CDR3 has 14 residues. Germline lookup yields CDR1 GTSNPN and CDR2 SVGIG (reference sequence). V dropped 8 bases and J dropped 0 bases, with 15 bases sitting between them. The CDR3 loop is CAAGLAPSTDTQYF. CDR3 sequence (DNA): TGTGCCGCCGGGCTAGCCCCCAGCACAGATACGCAGTATTTT.

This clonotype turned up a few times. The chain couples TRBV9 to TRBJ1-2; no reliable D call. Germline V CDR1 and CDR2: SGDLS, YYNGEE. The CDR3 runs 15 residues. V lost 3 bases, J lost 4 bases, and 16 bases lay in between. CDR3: CASSAAGRVVYGYTF. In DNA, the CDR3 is TGTGCCAGCAGCGCCGCCGGGAGGGTGGTCTATGGCTACACCTTC.

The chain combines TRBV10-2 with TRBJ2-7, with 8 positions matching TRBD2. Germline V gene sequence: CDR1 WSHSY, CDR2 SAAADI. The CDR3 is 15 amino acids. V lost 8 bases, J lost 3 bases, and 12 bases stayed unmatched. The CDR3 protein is CASLTGIAGYYEQYF. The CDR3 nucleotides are TGCGCCAGCCTCACGGGGATAGCGGGATACTACGAGCAGTACTTC.

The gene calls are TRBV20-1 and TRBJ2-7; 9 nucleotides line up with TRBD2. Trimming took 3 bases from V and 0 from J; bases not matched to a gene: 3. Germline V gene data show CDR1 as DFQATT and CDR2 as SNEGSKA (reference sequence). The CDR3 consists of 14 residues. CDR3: CSARTSGLSYEQYF. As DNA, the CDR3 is TGCAGTGCTAGGACTAGCGGCCTCTCCTACGAGCAGTACTTC.

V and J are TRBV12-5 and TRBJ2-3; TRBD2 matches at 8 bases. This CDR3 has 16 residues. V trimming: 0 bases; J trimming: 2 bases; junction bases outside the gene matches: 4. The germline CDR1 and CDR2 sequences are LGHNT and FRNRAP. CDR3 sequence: CASGLVPGGTTDTQYF. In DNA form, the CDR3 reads TGTGCTAGTGGTTTGGTACCGGGGGGGACCACAGATACGCAGTATTTT.

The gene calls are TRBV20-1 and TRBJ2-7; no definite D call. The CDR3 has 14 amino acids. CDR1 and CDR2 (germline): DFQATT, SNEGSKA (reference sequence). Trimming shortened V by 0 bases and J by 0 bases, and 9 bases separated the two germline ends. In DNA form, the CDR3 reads TGCAGTGCTAGAGATCCCTCTGGCTCCTACGAGCAGTACTTC. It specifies CSARDPSGSYEQYF.